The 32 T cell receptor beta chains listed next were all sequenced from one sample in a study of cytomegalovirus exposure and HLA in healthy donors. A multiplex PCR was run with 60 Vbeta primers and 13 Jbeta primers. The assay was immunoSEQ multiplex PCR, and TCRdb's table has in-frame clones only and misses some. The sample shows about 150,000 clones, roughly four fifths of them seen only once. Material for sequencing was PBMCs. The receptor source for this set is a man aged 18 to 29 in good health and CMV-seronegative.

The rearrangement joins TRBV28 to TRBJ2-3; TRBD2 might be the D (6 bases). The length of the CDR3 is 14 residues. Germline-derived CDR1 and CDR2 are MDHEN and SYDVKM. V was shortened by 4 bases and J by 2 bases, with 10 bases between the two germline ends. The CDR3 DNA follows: TGTGCCAGCAGTTCCGGGACTTTCACAGATACGCAGTATTTT. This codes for CASSSGTFTDTQYF.

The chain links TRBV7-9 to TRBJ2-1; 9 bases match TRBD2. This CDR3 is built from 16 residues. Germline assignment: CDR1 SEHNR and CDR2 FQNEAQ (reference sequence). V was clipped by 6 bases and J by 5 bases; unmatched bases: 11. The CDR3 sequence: CASRPPGLAADNEQFF. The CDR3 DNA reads TGTGCCAGCAGACCCCCGGGACTAGCAGCTGACAATGAGCAGTTCTTC. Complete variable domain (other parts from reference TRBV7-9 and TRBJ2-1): DTGVSQNPRHKITKRGQNVTFRCDPISEHNRLYWYRQTLGQGPEFLTYFQNEAQLEKSRLLSDRFSAERPKGSFSTLEIQRTEQGDSAMYLCASRPPGLAADNEQFFGPGTRLTVL.

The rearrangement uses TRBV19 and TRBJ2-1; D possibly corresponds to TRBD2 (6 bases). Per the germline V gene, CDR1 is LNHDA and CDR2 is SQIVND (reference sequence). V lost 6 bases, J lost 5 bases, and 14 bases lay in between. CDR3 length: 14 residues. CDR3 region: CASRGGWNNNEQFF. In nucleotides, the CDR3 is TGTGCCAGTAGGGGAGGTTGGAACAACAATGAGCAGTTCTTC.

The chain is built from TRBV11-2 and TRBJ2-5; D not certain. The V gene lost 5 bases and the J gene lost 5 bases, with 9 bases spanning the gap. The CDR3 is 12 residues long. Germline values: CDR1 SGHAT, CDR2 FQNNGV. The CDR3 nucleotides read TGTGCCAGCAGCGGAGCTGGGGAGACCCAGTACTTC. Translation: CASSGAGETQYF.

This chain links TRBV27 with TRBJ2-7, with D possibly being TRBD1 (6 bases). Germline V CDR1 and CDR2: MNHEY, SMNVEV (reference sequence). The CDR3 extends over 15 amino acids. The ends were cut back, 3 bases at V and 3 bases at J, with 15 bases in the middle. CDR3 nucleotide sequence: TGTGCCAGCAGTTTCCATCCCAGGGGAAACTACGAGCAGTACTTC. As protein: CASSFHPRGNYEQYF.

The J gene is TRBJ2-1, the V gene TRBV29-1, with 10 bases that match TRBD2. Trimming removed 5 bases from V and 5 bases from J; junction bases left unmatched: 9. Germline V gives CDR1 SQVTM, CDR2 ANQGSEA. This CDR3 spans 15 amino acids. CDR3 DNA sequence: TGCAGCGTTCCTCCTAGCGGGAGCCCGGACAATGAGCAGTTCTTC. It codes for CSVPPSGSPDNEQFF.

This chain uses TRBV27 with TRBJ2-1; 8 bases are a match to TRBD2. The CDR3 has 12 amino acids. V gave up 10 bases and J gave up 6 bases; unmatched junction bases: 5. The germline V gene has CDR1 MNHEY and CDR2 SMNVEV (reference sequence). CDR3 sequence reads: CATGLAPNEQFF. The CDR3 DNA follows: TGTGCCACCGGACTAGCCCCCAATGAGCAGTTCTTC.

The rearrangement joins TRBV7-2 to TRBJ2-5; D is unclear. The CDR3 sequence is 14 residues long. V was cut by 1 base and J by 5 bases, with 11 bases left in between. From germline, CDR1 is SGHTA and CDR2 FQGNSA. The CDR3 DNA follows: TGTGCCAGCAGCTTAGTAGCCCCGCCGGAGACCCAGTACTTC. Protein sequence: CASSLVAPPETQYF.

CDR3 amino acids: CASSYSPARAGNEQFF. CDR3 nucleotide sequence: TGTGCCAGCAGTTACTCACCCGCGAGGGCGGGGAATGAGCAGTTCTTC. The V and J genes are TRBV6-5 and TRBJ2-1; D possibly corresponds to TRBD2 (6 bases). Germline CDR1 and CDR2: MNHEY and SVGAGI. With 0 bases removed from V and 7 bases from J, the gap between germline ends came to 16 bases. CDR3 length equals 16 residues.

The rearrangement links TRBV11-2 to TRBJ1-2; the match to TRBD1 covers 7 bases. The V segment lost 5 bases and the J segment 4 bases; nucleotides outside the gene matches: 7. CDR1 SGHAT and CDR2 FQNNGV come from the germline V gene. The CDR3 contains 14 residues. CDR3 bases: TGTGCCAGCAGCACCTCCGGGACAGTCTATGGCTACACCTTC. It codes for CASSTSGTVYGYTF.

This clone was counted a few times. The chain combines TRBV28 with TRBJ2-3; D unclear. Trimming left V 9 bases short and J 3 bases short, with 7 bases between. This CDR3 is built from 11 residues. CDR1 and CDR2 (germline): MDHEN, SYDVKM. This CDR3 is CASHRTDTQYF. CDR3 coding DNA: TGTGCCAGTCACCGGACAGATACGCAGTATTTT.

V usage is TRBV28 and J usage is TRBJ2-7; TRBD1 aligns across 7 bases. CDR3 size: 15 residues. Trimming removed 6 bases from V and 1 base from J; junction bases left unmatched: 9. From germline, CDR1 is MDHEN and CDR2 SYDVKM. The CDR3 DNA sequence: TGTGCCAGCAGCCCCCCCGCAGGGGGTTCCTACGAGCAGTACTTC. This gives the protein CASSPPAGGSYEQYF.

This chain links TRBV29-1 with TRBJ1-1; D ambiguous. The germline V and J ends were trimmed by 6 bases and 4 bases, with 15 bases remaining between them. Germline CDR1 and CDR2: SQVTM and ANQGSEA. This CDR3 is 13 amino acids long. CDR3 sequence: CSVAQMGGTEAFF. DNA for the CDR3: TGCAGCGTCGCTCAGATGGGAGGCACTGAAGCTTTCTTT.

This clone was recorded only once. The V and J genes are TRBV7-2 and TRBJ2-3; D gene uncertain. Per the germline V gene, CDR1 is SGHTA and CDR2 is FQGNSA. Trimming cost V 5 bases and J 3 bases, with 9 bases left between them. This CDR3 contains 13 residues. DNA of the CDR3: TGTGCCAGCAGCCCCGATAGTACAGATACGCAGTATTTT. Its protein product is CASSPDSTDTQYF.

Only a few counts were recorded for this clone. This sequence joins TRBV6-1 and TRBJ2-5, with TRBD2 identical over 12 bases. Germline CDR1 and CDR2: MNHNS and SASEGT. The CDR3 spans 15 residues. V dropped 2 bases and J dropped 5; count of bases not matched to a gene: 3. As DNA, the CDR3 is TGTGCCAGCAGTGAACTAGCGGGAGGGCCGGAGACCCAGTACTTC. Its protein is CASSELAGGPETQYF.

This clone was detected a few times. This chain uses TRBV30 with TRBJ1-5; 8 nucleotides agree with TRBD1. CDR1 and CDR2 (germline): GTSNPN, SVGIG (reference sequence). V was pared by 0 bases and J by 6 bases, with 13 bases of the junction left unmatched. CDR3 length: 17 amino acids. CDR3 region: CAWSVRFSRGLGQPQHF. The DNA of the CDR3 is TGTGCCTGGAGTGTACGTTTCTCCAGGGGGCTAGGTCAGCCCCAGCATTTT.

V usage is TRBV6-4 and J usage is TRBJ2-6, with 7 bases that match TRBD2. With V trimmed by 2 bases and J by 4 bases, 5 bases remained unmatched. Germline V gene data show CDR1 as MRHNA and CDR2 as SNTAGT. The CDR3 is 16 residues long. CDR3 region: CASSDGRADGANVLTF. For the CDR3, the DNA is TGTGCCAGCAGTGACGGGAGGGCCGACGGGGCCAACGTCCTGACTTTC.

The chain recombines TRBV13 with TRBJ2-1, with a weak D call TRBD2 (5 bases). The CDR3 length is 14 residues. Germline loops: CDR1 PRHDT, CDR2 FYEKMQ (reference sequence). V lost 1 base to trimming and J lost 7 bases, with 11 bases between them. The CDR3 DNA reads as TGTGCCAGCAGCTTAGTAAAGGAGGAGAATGAGCAGTTCTTC. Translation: CASSLVKEENEQFF. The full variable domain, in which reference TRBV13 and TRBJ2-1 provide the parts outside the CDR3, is AAGVIQSPRHLIKEKRETATLKCYPIPRHDTVYWYQQGPGQDPQFLISFYEKMQSDKGSIPDRFSAQQFSDYHSELNMSSLELGDSALYFCASSLVKEENEQFFGPGTRLTVL.

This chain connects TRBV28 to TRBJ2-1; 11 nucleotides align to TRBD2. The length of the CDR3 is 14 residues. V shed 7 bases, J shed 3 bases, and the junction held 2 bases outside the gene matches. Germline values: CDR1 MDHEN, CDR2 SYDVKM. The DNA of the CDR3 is TGTGCCAGCAAGCTAGCGGGAGGCTACAATGAGCAGTTCTTC. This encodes CASKLAGGYNEQFF.

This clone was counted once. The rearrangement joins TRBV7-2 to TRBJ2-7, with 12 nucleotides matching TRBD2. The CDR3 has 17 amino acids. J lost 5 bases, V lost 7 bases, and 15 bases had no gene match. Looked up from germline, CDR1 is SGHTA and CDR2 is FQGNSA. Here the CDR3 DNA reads TGTGCCAGCACCCTCTCTAGCGGGAGGGCCCTCGGGCACGAGCAGTACTTC. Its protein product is CASTLSSGRALGHEQYF.

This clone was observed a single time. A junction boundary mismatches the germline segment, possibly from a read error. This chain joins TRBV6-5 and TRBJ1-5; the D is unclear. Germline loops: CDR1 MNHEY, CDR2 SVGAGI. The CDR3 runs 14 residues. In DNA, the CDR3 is TGTGCCAGCAGTTGTACGGCGGGCAATCAGCTCCAGCATTTT. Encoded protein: CASSCTAGNQLQHF.

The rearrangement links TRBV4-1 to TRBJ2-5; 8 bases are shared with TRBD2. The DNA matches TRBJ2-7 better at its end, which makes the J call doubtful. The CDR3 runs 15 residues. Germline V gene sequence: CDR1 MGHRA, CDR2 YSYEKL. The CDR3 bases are TGCGCCAGCAGCCCGCTAGCGGGTGCTACCTACGAGCAGTACTTC. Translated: CASSPLAGATYEQYF.

The CDR3 region is CARQVSYEQYF. The CDR3 DNA reads as TGTGCCCGACAGGTTTCCTACGAGCAGTACTTC. This chain connects TRBV7-5 to TRBJ2-7; TRBD1 is the table's D call, not checked against the DNA. TRBV7-5 is given as a pseudogene. CDR3 length: 11 amino acids.

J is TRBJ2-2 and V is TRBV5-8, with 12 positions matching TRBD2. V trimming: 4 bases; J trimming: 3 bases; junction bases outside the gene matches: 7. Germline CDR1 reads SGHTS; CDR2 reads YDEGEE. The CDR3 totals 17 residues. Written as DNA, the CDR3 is TGTGCCAGCAGCCACCTACTAGCGGGGGGCCACACCGGGGAGCTGTTTTTT. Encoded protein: CASSHLLAGGHTGELFF.

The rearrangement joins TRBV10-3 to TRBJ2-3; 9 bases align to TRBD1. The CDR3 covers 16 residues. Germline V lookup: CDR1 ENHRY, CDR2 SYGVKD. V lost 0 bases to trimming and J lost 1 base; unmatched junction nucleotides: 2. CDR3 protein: CAISESGQGRTDTQYF. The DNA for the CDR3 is TGTGCCATCAGTGAGTCGGGACAGGGACGCACAGATACGCAGTATTTT.

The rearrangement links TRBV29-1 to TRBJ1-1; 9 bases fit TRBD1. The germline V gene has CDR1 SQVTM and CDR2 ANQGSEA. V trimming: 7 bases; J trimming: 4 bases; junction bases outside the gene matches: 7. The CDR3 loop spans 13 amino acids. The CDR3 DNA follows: TGCAGCGCCTGCGAGACAGGGGGCACTGAAGCTTTCTTT. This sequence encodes CSACETGGTEAFF.

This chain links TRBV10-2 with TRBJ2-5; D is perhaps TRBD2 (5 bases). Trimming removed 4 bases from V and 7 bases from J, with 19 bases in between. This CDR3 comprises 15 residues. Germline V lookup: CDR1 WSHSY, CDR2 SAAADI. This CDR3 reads CASSARRATGWTQYF. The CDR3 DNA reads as TGCGCCAGCAGTGCCCGGCGGGCTACGGGGTGGACCCAGTACTTC.

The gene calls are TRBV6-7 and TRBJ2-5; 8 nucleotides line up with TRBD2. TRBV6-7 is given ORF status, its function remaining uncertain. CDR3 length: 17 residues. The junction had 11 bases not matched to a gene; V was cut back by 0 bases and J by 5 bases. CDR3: CASSYSWSGSGWETQYF. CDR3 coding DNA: TGTGCCAGCAGTTACTCGTGGAGCGGGAGTGGGTGGGAGACCCAGTACTTC.

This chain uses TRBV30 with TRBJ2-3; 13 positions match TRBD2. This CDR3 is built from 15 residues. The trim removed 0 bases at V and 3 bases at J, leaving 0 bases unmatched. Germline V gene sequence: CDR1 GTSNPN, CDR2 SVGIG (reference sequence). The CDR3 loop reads CAWSVGLAGTDTQYF. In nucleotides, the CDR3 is TGTGCCTGGAGTGTGGGACTAGCGGGAACAGATACGCAGTATTTT.

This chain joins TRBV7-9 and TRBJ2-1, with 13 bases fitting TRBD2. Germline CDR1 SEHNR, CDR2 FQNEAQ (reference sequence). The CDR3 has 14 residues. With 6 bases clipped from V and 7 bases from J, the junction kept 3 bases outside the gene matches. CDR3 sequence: CASSPTSGRNEQFF. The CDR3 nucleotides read TGTGCCAGCAGTCCGACTAGCGGGAGGAATGAGCAGTTCTTC.

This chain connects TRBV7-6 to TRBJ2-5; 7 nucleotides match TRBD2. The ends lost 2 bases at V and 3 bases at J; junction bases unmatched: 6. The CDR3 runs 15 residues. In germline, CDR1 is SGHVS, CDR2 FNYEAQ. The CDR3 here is CASSLMASGKETQYF. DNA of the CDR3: TGTGCCAGCAGCTTAATGGCTAGCGGAAAAGAGACCCAGTACTTC.

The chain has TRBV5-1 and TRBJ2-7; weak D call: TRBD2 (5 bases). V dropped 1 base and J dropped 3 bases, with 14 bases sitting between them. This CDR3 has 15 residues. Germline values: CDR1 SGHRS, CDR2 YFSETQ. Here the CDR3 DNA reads TGCGCCAGCAGCTTGCGCGGACTGCGGAACTACGAGCAGTACTTC. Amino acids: CASSLRGLRNYEQYF.